This T cell receptor beta chain is from a study of T cell repertoires in cytomegalovirus infection. The overall study: Public signatures in TCR beta pointed to CMV infection and matching HLA type. General observations from the study: The ex vivo response was dominated by HLA-C-restricted CMV-specific TCR beta clonotypes. People with CMV and the relevant HLA were identified by cumulative public TCR beta family frequency.

Germline-derived CDR1 and CDR2 are SGHVS and FNYEAQ. CDR3 size: 15 residues. With 5 bases removed from V and 3 bases from J, the gap between germline ends came to 16 bases. This clonotype showed up many times. Its specificity is not known. Via MiXCR, TCRdb re-called the reads, giving one row per CDR3 protein. Of tens of thousands of distinct CDR3 sequences in the sample, roughly 3.7% were seen once. The sequencing input was PBMCs. The TCR originated in a human donor in good health (CMV status not recorded). Some clones in this sample may be carry-over from other donors' samples. V and J are TRBV7-6 and TRBJ2-5, with D tentatively TRBD2 (6 bases). The CDR3 region has the DNA TGTGCCAGCAGCCCATGGGGGGAGGTCAAAGAGACCCAGTACTTC. Its translation: CASSPWGEVKETQYF. The full variable domain, completed using reference TRBV7-6 and TRBJ2-5, is GAGVSQSPRYKVTKRGQDVALRCDPISGHVSLYWYRQALGQGPEFLTYFNYEAQQDKSGLPNDRFSAERPEGSISTLTIQRTEQRDSAMYRCASSPWGEVKETQYFGPGTRLLVL.